The present TCR beta chain was sequenced within a study of T cell repertoires in cytomegalovirus infection. Each CDR3 protein is one row after TCRdb ran MiXCR on the reads. The sample lists fewer than 550,000 distinct CDR3 sequences, approximately 17% occurring once. Trimming removed 7 bases at V and 2 bases at J, with 12 bases between. Per germline, CDR1 SEHNR and CDR2 FQNEAQ (reference sequence). The CDR3 sequence is 13 residues long. Broader study findings: Cumulative frequency (of public TCR beta family members) identified carriers of CMV plus the relevant HLA.

This clonotype showed up many times. Its antigen is not known. This chain links TRBV7-9 with TRBJ2-7; D is uncertain. This TCR was recovered from a human donor in good health (CMV status not recorded). Some clones in this sample may be carry-over from other donors' samples. Sequencing was carried out using CD8+ T cells from PBMCs. CDR3 sequence: CASTPGTAYEQYF. CDR3 nucleotide sequence: TGTGCCAGCACCCCAGGTACGGCCTACGAGCAGTACTTC.